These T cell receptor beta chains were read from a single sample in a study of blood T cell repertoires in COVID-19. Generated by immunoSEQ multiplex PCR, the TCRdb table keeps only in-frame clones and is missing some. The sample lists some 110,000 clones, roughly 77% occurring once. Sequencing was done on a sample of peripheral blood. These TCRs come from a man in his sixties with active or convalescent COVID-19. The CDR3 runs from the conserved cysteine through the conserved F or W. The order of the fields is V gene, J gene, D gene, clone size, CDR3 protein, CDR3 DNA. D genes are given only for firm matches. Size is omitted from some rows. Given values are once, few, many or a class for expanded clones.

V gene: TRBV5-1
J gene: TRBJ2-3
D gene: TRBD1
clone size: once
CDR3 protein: CASTMDRGQSDTQYF
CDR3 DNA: TGCGCCAGCACCATGGACAGGGGGCAAAGCGATACGCAGTATTTT

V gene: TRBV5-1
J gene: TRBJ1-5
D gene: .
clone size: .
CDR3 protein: CASSLGGNSNQPQHF
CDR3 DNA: TGCGCCAGCAGCTTAGGGGGAAATAGCAATCAGCCCCAGCATTTT

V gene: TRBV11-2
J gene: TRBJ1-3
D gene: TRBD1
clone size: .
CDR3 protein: CASSLGQRGNTIYF
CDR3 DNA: TGTGCCAGCAGCTTGGGACAGCGTGGAAACACCATATATTTT

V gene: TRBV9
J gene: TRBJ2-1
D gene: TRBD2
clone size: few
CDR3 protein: CASSPPAAGSYNEQFF
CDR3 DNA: TGTGCCAGCAGCCCCCCCGCAGCGGGAAGCTACAATGAGCAGTTCTTC

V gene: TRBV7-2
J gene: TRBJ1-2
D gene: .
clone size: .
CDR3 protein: CASSLLLTGGYGYTF
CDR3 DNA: TGTGCCAGCAGCCTTCTTCTGACAGGAGGCTATGGCTACACCTTC

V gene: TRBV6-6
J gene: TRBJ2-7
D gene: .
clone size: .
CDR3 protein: CASRGEGRGDEQYF
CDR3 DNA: TGTGCCAGCAGGGGGGAGGGCAGGGGAGACGAGCAGTACTTC

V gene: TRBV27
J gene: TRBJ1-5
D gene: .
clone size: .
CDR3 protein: CASRGRGGQPQHF
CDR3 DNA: TGTGCCAGCAGGGGCAGGGGTGGTCAGCCCCAGCATTTT

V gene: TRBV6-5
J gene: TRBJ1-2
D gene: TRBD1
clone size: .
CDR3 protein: CASRVLTGGQHGYTF
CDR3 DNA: TGTGCCAGCAGGGTACTGACAGGGGGGCAGCATGGCTACACCTTC

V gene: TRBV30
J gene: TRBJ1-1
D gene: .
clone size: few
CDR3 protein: CAWNAAGGGQSAEAFF
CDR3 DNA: TGTGCCTGGAACGCTGCGGGGGGGGGTCAAAGCGCTGAAGCTTTCTTT

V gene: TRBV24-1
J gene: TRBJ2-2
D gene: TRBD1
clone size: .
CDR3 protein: CATSRYRGRGGGTGELFF
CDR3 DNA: TGTGCCACCAGTAGGTACAGGGGGCGCGGCGGTGGGACCGGGGAGCTGTTTTTT